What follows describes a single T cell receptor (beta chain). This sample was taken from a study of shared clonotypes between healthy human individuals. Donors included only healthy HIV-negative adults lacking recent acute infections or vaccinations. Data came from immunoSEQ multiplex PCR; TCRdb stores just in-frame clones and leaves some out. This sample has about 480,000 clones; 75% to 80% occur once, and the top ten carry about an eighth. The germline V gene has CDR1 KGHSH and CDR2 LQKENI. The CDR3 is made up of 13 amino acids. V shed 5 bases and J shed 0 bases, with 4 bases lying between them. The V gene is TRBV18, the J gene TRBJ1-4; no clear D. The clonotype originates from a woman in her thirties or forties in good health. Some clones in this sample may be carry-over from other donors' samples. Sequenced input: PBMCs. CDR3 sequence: CASSEATNEKLFF. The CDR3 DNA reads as TGTGCCAGCTCAGAAGCAACTAATGAAAAACTGTTTTTT.